The TCR beta chain under discussion was sequenced for a study of chemoradiotherapy in HPV16-positive cancers. Points on this clone: The antigen remains undetermined.

The table came from immunoSEQ multiplex PCR; TCRdb's copy has only in-frame clones and leaves some out. This table has 9,500 to 15,000 clones, about 86% appearing once. Study-level points and caveats: Candidate HPV-specific clones and E7-related TCR motifs grew in tumor during treatment. HPV-responsive T-cell expansion during chemoradiotherapy was linked to improved recurrence-free survival in HPV16-positive patients. HPV-specific T cells were functionally defined from only a couple of HPV16-positive patients.

V was cut by 0 bases and J by 5 bases, with 13 bases left in between. Germline loops: CDR1 SGHNT, CDR2 YYREEE (reference sequence). The CDR3 is made up of 15 amino acids. Over chemoradiotherapy, repertoires were sampled more than once. The clonotype comes from a human donor with HPV-associated anogenital cancer. Sequences were derived from blood, sampled from a patient who underwent chemoradiotherapy. The gene calls are TRBV5-4 and TRBJ2-3; a possible D gene is TRBD1 (6 bases). This CDR3 reads CASSLGGRTLDTQYF. The CDR3 DNA is TGTGCCAGCAGCTTGGGGGGGCGAACTCTAGATACGCAGTATTTT.